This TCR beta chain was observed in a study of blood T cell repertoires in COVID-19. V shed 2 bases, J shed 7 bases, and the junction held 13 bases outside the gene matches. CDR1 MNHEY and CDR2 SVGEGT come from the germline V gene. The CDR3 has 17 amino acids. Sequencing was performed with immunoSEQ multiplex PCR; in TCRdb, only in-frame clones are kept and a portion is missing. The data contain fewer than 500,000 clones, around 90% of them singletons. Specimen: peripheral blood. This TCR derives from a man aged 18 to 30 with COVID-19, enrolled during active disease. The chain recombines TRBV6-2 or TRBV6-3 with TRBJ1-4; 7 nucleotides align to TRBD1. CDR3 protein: CASSYRSPRGKGEKLFF. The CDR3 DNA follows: TGTGCCAGCAGTTACCGATCTCCCAGGGGGAAGGGTGAAAAACTGTTTTTT.